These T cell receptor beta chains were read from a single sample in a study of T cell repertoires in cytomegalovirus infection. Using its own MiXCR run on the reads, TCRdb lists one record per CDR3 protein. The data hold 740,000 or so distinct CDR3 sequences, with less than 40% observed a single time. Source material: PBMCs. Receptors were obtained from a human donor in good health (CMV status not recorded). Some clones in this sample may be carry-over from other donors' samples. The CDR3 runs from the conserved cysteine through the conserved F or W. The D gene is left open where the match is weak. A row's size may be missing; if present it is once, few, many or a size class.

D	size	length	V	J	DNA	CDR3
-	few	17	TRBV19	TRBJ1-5	TGTGCCAGTAGACCTCCCGGGGTTTTGTCGAGGTATCAGCCCCAGCATTTT	CASRPPGVLSRYQPQHF
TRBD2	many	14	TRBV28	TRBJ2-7	TGTGCCAGTGCCTTGGCGGGAGTCCCCTACGAGCAGTACTTC	CASALAGVPYEQYF
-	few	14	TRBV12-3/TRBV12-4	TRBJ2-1	TGTGCCAGCAGTTTCCTCCGTGGGTCCGATGAGCAGTTCTTC	CASSFLRGSDEQFF
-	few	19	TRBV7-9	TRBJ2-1	TGTGCCAGCAGCTCGACAGGGGTGGCGTCGGGAGGGCTCCTCGATGAGCAGTTCTTC	CASSSTGVASGGLLDEQFF
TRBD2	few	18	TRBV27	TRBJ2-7	TGTGCCAGCAGTCTCCTCGCTAGCGGGAGTTTGTTAAGCTACGAGCAGTACTTC	CASSLLASGSLLSYEQYF
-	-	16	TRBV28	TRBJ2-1	TGTGCCAGCAGTTTATTTAACCGAATCGCCTACAATGAGCAGTTCTTC	CASSLFNRIAYNEQFF
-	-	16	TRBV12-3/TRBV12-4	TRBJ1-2	TGTGCCAGCAGTCCGAGCCCGGCCGCACAGAACTATGGCTACACCTTC	CASSPSPAAQNYGYTF
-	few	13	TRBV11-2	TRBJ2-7	TGTGCCAGCAGCCTTAGACGGACTGACGAGCAGTACTTC	CASSLRRTDEQYF
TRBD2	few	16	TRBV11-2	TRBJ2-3	TGTGCCAGCAGCTCGCGGGGACTAGCGGGAGGGCCGGGGCAGTATTTT	CASSSRGLAGGPGQYF
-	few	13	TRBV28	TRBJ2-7	TGTGCCAGCAGTTTAGGTGCCCCCCGGGAGCAGTACTTC	CASSLGAPREQYF
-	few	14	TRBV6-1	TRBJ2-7	TGTGCCAGCAGGAGGGACCGGGGGAGTAACGAGCAGTACTTC	CASRRDRGSNEQYF
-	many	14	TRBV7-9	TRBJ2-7	TGTGCCAGCAGCCCTCAAGGGCCCTCCTACGAGCAGTACTTC	CASSPQGPSYEQYF
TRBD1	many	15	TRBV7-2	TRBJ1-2	TGTGCCAGCAGCCGGGGACAGGGAGCTAACTATGGCTACACCTTC	CASSRGQGANYGYTF
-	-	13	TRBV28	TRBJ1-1	TGTGCCAGCATCGGACAGAGGAACACTGAAGCTTTCTTT	CASIGQRNTEAFF
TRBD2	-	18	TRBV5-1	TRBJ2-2	TGCGCCAGCAGCACAGGACTAGCGGGAGAAAAAAGTACCGGGGAGCTGTTTTTT	CASSTGLAGEKSTGELFF
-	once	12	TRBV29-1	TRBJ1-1	TGCAGCGTTGGTGAGGGGAATACTGAAGCTTTCTTT	CSVGEGNTEAFF
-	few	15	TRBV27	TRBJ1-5	TGTGCCAGCAGTTTATACAGGGAGGACAATCAGCCCCAGCATTTT	CASSLYREDNQPQHF
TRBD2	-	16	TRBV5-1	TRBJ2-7	TGCGCCAGCAGCCGTTCCGGGACTAGCGGGGGATACGAGCAGTACTTC	CASSRSGTSGGYEQYF
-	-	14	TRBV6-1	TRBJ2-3	TGTGCCAGCAGCAACGGGCCTAGTTCCGATACGCAGTATTTT	CASSNGPSSDTQYF
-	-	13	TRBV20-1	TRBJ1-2	TGCAGTGCTCGACGGGAACTTAACTATGGCTACACCTTC	CSARRELNYGYTF
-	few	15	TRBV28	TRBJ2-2	TGTGCCAGCAGATTTTCGGGACCAGGCGCCGGGGAGCTGTTTTTT	CASRFSGPGAGELFF
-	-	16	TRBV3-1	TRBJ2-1	TGTGCCAGCAGCCAAGAAGTCGCACGGCCGCACAATGAGCAGTTCTTC	CASSQEVARPHNEQFF
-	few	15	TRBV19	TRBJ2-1	TGTGCCAGTCAGGGCCCAGGGAGTAGGCACAATGAGCAGTTCTTC	CASQGPGSRHNEQFF
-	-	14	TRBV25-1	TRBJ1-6	TGTGCCAGCAGTGAATTACCCGGTAATTCACCCCTCCACTTT	CASSELPGNSPLHF
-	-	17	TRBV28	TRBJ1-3	TGTGCCAGCAGTTTACCACTTGGACTGGGCTCTGGAAACACCATATATTTT	CASSLPLGLGSGNTIYF
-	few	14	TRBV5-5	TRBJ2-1	TGTGCCAGCAGCCTGGCTTTGGGGGCCCATGAGCAGTTCTTC	CASSLALGAHEQFF
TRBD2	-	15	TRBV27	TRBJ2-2	TGTGCCAGCAGTTTAAGGGACTATAACACCGGGGAGCTGTTTTTT	CASSLRDYNTGELFF
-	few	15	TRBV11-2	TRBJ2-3	TGTGCCAGCAGCTTAGTTCGCTTGGGGACAGATACGCAGTATTTT	CASSLVRLGTDTQYF
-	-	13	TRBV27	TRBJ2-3	TGTGCCAGCAGTCAGTCGGTCACAGATACGCAGTATTTT	CASSQSVTDTQYF
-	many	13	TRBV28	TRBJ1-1	TGTGCCAGCAGTTTACGGGCTGTCGTTGAAGCTTTCTTT	CASSLRAVVEAFF
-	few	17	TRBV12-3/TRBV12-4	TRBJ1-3	TGTGCCAGCAGTTTCTTCGGCAGCTACTACTCTGGAAACACCATATATTTT	CASSFFGSYYSGNTIYF
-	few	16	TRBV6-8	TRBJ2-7	TGTGCCAGCAGTTTCGACGGGACGGGGAGAGTTGACGAGCAGTACTTC	CASSFDGTGRVDEQYF
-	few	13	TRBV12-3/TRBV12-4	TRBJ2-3	TGTGCCACAGGGACTGGAAGCACAGATACGCAGTATTTT	CATGTGSTDTQYF
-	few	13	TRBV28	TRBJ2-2	TGTGCCAGCAGTCCTACAGGGTCCGGGGAGCTGTTTTTT	CASSPTGSGELFF
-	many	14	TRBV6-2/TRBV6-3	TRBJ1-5	TGTGCCAGCATTCGACAAGGGGACAATCAGCCCCAGCATTTT	CASIRQGDNQPQHF
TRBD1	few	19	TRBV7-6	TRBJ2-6	TGTGCCAGCAGCTTAGGGACAGGGCGCCCTTACTCTGGGGCCAACGTCCTGACTTTC	CASSLGTGRPYSGANVLTF
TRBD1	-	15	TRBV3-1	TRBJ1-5	TGTGCCAGCAGCCAAGGCAGGGGGGGCAATCAGCCCCAGCATTTT	CASSQGRGGNQPQHF
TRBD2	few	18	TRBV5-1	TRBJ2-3	TGCGCCAGCAGCTTGATACCGTTAGCGGGGAGTAATACAGATACGCAGTATTTT	CASSLIPLAGSNTDTQYF
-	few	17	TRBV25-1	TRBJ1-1	TGTGCCAGCAGTGAATTAGTCGCAAAAGGCGGGAACACTGAAGCTTTCTTT	CASSELVAKGGNTEAFF
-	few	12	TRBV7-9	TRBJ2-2	TGTGCCAGCAGCCCGAGTTTAGGGGAGCTGTTTTTT	CASSPSLGELFF
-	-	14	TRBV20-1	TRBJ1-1	TGCAGTGATACGAGACAGGACAGAGAAACTGAAGCTTTCTTT	CSDTRQDRETEAFF
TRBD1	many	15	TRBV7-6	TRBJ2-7	TGTGCCAGCAGCAACACCGGGACAGATCCCTACGAGCAGTACTTC	CASSNTGTDPYEQYF
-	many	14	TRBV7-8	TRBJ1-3	TGTGCCAGCAGCGACCCAGGGACAGGAAACACCATATATTTT	CASSDPGTGNTIYF
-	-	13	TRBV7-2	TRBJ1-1	TGTGCCCGCAGCTTCCAGTTGAACACTGAAGCTGTCTTT	CARSFQLNTEAVF
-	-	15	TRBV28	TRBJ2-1	TGTGCCAGCAGTTTGAGACCAGCGGCATACAATGAGCAGTTCTTC	CASSLRPAAYNEQFF
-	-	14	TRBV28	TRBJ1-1	TGTGCCAGCAGTCCGCTTATACTGAACACTGAAGCTTTCTTT	CASSPLILNTEAFF
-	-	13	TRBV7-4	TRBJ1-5	TGTGCCAGCACGGACGGTAGCAATCAGCCCCAGCATTTT	CASTDGSNQPQHF
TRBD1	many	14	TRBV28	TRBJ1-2	TGTGCCAGCATGGGACAGGGGGCAGTCTATGGCTACACCTTC	CASMGQGAVYGYTF
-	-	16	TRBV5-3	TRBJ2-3	TGTGCCAGCAGCTTGGTCCCAGGGCTTATCACAGATACGCAGTATTTT	CASSLVPGLITDTQYF
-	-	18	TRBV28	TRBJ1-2	TGTGCCAGCAGTTTATCTTCCCCCGGGGGCCGAGGCAACTATGGCTACACCTTC	CASSLSSPGGRGNYGYTF
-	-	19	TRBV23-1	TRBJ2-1	TGCGCCAGCAGTCAATGGGCCTTAGGGCCCCACCATAAAAACAATGAGCAGTTCTTC	CASSQWALGPHHKNNEQFF
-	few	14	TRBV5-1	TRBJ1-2	TGCGCCAGCAGCTTGGTGGGGGAAGGCTATGGCTACACCTTC	CASSLVGEGYGYTF
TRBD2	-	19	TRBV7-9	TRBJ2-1	TGTGCCAGCAGGTTCGGGACTAGCGGGGGCCCAAACTACTACAAGGAGCAGTTCTTC	CASRFGTSGGPNYYKEQFF
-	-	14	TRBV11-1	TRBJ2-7	TGTGCCAGCAGCTTAGCCGGGGGGCGGAACGAGCAGTACTTC	CASSLAGGRNEQYF
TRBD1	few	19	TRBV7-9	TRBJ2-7	TGTGCCAGCAGCTTACGTAGCCGGACCCGGACAGGGAGCCCCTACGAGCAGTACTTC	CASSLRSRTRTGSPYEQYF
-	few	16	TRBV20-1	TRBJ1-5	TGCAGTGCTAGAGATCAGCGGGGGCCCAGCAATCAGCCCCAGCATTTT	CSARDQRGPSNQPQHF
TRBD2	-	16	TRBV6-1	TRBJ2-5	TGTGCCAGCAGTTACCCCCTAGCGGGGGGCCAAGAGACCCAGTACTTC	CASSYPLAGGQETQYF